A single sample is the source of the 20 T cell receptor beta chains below, sequenced in a study of cytomegalovirus exposure and HLA in healthy donors. The primer mix had 60 Vbeta and 13 Jbeta primers. Clones were sequenced by immunoSEQ multiplex PCR, and TCRdb holds only the in-frame ones, with some missing. The profile shows about 110,000 clones, 75% of them singletons. The sequencing input was PBMCs. The source of these receptors is a male donor in good health and CMV-seropositive.

The V and J genes are TRBV10-3 and TRBJ2-3; D is ambiguous. Germline assignment: CDR1 ENHRY and CDR2 SYGVKD. V gave up 6 bases and J gave up 0 bases, with 4 bases separating them. This CDR3 region has 12 residues. The CDR3 coding sequence is TGTGCCATCAGCGGGAGCACAGATACGCAGTATTTT. Translated, it gives CAISGSTDTQYF.

The V call is TRBV21-1, the J call TRBJ2-7; no check of the table's D call, TRBD2, against the DNA was made. TRBV21-1 is recorded as a pseudogene. There are 20 residues in the CDR3. Here the CDR3 reads CASSRATGSKTPPLAYEQYF. The CDR3 DNA is TGTGCCAGCAGCCGAGCGACCGGGTCCAAGACTCCCCCCTTGGCCTACGAGCAGTACTTC.

This clone was seen more than once but under ten times. This rearrangement joins TRBV30 to TRBJ2-4; TRBD1 aligns across 8 bases. CDR1 and CDR2 from the germline V gene are GTSNPN and SVGIG (reference sequence). Trimming at V came to 2 bases and at J to 5 bases, leaving 8 bases not matched to a gene. The CDR3 length is 15 residues. The CDR3 nucleotides are TGTGCCTGGAGTCCGACAGGGGCTTTGGAAAACATTCAGTACTTC. It specifies CAWSPTGALENIQYF.

In its sample, this clone was seen a few times. CDR3 sequence: CASSEPRLAGDLDTQYF. DNA for the CDR3: TGCGCCAGCAGTGAGCCCCGACTAGCGGGAGATCTAGATACGCAGTATTTT. The V call is TRBV10-2, the J call TRBJ2-3, with TRBD2 matching 12 bases. V shed 2 bases, J shed 5 bases, and the junction held 8 bases outside the gene matches. Germline V CDR1 and CDR2: WSHSY, SAAADI. The CDR3 runs 17 residues.

In its sample, this clone was seen once. The rearrangement links TRBV7-2 to TRBJ2-1; maybe TRBD2 (5 bases). Trimming stripped 1 base from V and 6 bases from J, with 10 bases between. Germline V gives CDR1 SGHTA, CDR2 FQGNSA. The CDR3 is 14 residues long. The CDR3 loop is CASSLGLAGNEQFF. The CDR3 DNA follows: TGTGCCAGCAGCTTAGGTCTTGCGGGCAATGAGCAGTTCTTC.

This clone was recorded once. The chain couples TRBV7-3 to TRBJ2-2; no firm D call. Trimming cost V 6 bases and J 1 base, with 3 bases left between them. The CDR3 spans 12 residues. The germline V gene has CDR1 SGHTA and CDR2 FQGTGA. The CDR3 region is CASSLNTGELFF. CDR3 in DNA: TGTGCCAGCAGTCTGAACACCGGGGAGCTGTTTTTT.

The chain has TRBV7-9 and TRBJ2-1; no reliable D call. The germline V gene has CDR1 SEHNR and CDR2 FQNEAQ (reference sequence). The CDR3 loop spans 14 amino acids. Trimming removed 2 bases from V and 4 bases from J, with 9 bases in between. The DNA of the CDR3 is TGTGCCAGCAGCTTAACTCCAAGTTACAATGAGCAGTTCTTC. It yields the protein CASSLTPSYNEQFF. The full variable domain, rest sourced from reference TRBV7-9 and TRBJ2-1, is DTGVSQNPRHKITKRGQNVTFRCDPISEHNRLYWYRQTLGQGPEFLTYFQNEAQLEKSRLLSDRFSAERPKGSFSTLEIQRTEQGDSAMYLCASSLTPSYNEQFFGPGTRLTVL.

This clone was seen only once. The J gene is TRBJ1-2, the V gene TRBV6-1; 8 bases line up with TRBD1. Per the germline V gene, CDR1 is MNHNS and CDR2 is SASEGT. This CDR3 has 16 amino acids. The V and J ends lost 0 bases and 5 bases, in that order; junction bases with no gene match: 8. The CDR3 region is CASSEAQGARRYGYTF. The CDR3 coding sequence is TGTGCCAGCAGTGAAGCGCAGGGGGCACGACGGTATGGCTACACCTTC.

The chain has TRBV6-5 and TRBJ1-5; no clear D. Trimming removed 3 bases from V and 3 bases from J, with 9 bases in between. The germline V gene has CDR1 MNHEY and CDR2 SVGAGI. This CDR3 contains 14 residues. The CDR3 region has the DNA TGTGCCAGCAGTTATCGGGGTATCAATCAGCCCCAGCATTTT. Protein: CASSYRGINQPQHF.

The chain recombines TRBV6-5 with TRBJ2-1; the D is unclear. CDR1 is MNHEY and CDR2 is SVGAGI in the germline V gene. V gave up 6 bases and J gave up 6 bases, with 12 bases separating them. This CDR3 is 13 amino acids long. The CDR3 DNA reads as TGTGCCAGCAGCCCCCCTTGGAGCAATGAGCAGTTCTTC. Protein sequence: CASSPPWSNEQFF.

V gene TRBV28 combines with J gene TRBJ1-2; 7 bases line up with TRBD1. This CDR3 comprises 15 residues. Germline V lookup: CDR1 MDHEN, CDR2 SYDVKM. V lost 5 bases and J lost 0; bases outside the gene matches: 6. The CDR3: CASSVTGVANYGYTF. Written as DNA, the CDR3 is TGTGCCAGCAGTGTAACAGGGGTAGCTAACTATGGCTACACCTTC.

There are a few counts of this clone. This chain joins TRBV29-1 and TRBJ2-7, with 7 bases identical to TRBD1. Looked up from germline, CDR1 is SQVTM and CDR2 is ANQGSEA. Germline trimming cut 6 bases from V and 2 bases from J; bases unmatched to any gene: 13. This CDR3 spans 15 amino acids. The CDR3 nucleotides read TGCAGCGTCGTCGGACGACCGGGACAGACCTACGAGCAGTACTTC. It encodes CSVVGRPGQTYEQYF.

This chain joins TRBV29-1 and TRBJ2-5; TRBD2 aligns across 7 bases. The tail of the sequence fits TRBJ2-7 better, so the J call may be wrong. Germline V gene data show CDR1 as SQVTM and CDR2 as ANQGSEA. The CDR3 is 14 residues long. The CDR3 loop reads CSVFLREKVYEQYF. The CDR3 coding sequence is TGCAGCGTTTTTCTGCGGGAGAAAGTCTACGAGCAGTACTTC.

The table lists this clone with a few counts. The J gene is TRBJ1-1, the V gene TRBV21-1. TRBV21-1 corresponds to a pseudogene. This CDR3 region has 12 residues. The CDR3 DNA reads TGTGCCAGCAGGTGGAGAAGCACTGAAGCTTTCTTT. This sequence encodes CASRWRSTEAFF.

The chain links TRBV30 to TRBJ2-1; TRBD2 matches 8 bases. This CDR3 comprises 16 residues. Trimming cost V 0 bases and J 6 bases; bases outside gene matches: 10. CDR1 GTSNPN and CDR2 SVGIG come from the germline V gene (reference sequence). The CDR3 region is CAWSVSQAGGPNEQFF. Here the CDR3 DNA reads TGTGCCTGGAGTGTCTCCCAGGCGGGAGGCCCCAATGAGCAGTTCTTC.

There are a few counts of this clone. V and J are TRBV7-9 and TRBJ2-7; no firm D call. Between the trimmed V and J ends, which lost 3 bases and 1 base, there was a span of 22 bases. The CDR3 runs to 18 residues. Germline V gene sequence: CDR1 SEHNR, CDR2 FQNEAQ (reference sequence). CDR3 loop: CASSLGGPPLPTSYEQYF. As DNA, the CDR3 is TGTGCCAGCAGCTTGGGTGGGCCTCCCCTCCCCACTTCCTACGAGCAGTACTTC.

This chain connects TRBV5-6 to TRBJ2-7; a possible D gene is TRBD1 (5 bases). V lost 0 bases and J lost 0, with 10 bases in between. CDR3 length equals 15 residues. The germline V gene encodes CDR1 SGHDT and CDR2 YYEEEE. This chain's CDR3 is CASSLGGLSSYEQYF. The CDR3 nucleotides read TGTGCCAGCAGCTTGGGGGGCCTGAGCTCCTACGAGCAGTACTTC.

CDR3 DNA sequence: TGTGCCAGCAGTTTCTCCACTTGGAACACTGAAGCTTTCTTT. Amino acid sequence: CASSFSTWNTEAFF. The chain carries TRBV6-6 and TRBJ1-1; D uncertain. V lost 4 bases and J 1 base, leaving 10 bases between the germline ends. From germline, CDR1 is MNHNY and CDR2 SVGAGI (reference sequence). This CDR3 is built from 14 residues.

V usage is TRBV30 and J usage is TRBJ2-7; 10 bases line up with TRBD2. V dropped 4 bases and J dropped 3; count of bases not matched to a gene: 0. Germline assignment: CDR1 GTSNPN and CDR2 SVGIG (reference sequence). CDR3 size: 12 residues. CDR3 sequence: CAWTSGSYEQYF. DNA of the CDR3: TGTGCCTGGACTAGCGGGAGCTACGAGCAGTACTTC.

This rearrangement joins TRBV7-2 to TRBJ1-2, with 7 bases identical to TRBD1. Unmatched junction bases numbered 9, after V lost 5 bases and J lost 0 bases. The CDR3 covers 16 residues. Germline V gene sequence: CDR1 SGHTA, CDR2 FQGNSA. The CDR3 nucleotides read TGTGCCAGCAGCCCCGGGGACAGAGCAGCTAACTATGGCTACACCTTC. It codes for CASSPGDRAANYGYTF.